The 5 T cell receptor beta chains given below trace back to one sample, sequenced in a study of shared T cell receptors in the human thymus. Generated by immunoSEQ multiplex PCR, the TCRdb table keeps only in-frame clones and is missing some. This table has hundreds of thousands of clones, approximately 85% appearing once. This same sample was also part of a study on human thymus T cells.

Sequenced input: thymocytes. All receptors come from a girl under three years old with a congenital heart defect.

Only one count was recorded for this clone. V usage is TRBV2 and J usage is TRBJ2-1, with a weak D call TRBD1 (6 bases). Germline V CDR1 and CDR2: SNHLY, FYNNEI. The CDR3 has 13 residues. Trimming left V 8 bases short and J 3 bases short, with 11 bases between. CDR3 nucleotide sequence: TGTGCCAGCCACAGGGCTAACTACAATGAGCAGTTCTTC. Protein: CASHRANYNEQFF.

A single count supports this clone. This sequence joins TRBV7-2 and TRBJ2-7; 7 nucleotides line up with TRBD1. V shed 5 bases, J shed 2 bases, and the junction held 9 bases outside the gene matches. In germline, CDR1 is SGHTA, CDR2 FQGNSA. This CDR3 has 15 residues. The chain's CDR3 is CASSPSRGWAYEQYF. The CDR3, as DNA: TGTGCCAGCAGCCCCAGCAGGGGGTGGGCCTACGAGCAGTACTTC.

This clone was counted once. This rearrangement joins TRBV11-2 to TRBJ1-1; 8 nucleotides match TRBD1. This CDR3 is built from 17 residues. V lost 2 bases, J lost 5 bases, and 13 bases stayed unmatched. Germline CDR1 is SGHAT and CDR2 is FQNNGV. CDR3 in amino acids: CASSLQGAFYERTEAFF. The DNA of the CDR3 is TGTGCCAGCAGCTTACAGGGGGCCTTCTACGAGCGGACTGAAGCTTTCTTT. Together with reference TRBV11-2 and TRBJ1-1, the CDR3 gives the full variable domain: EAGVAQSPRYKIIEKRQSVAFWCNPISGHATLYWYQQILGQGPKLLIQFQNNGVVDDSQLPKDRFSAERLKGVDSTLKIQPAKLEDSAVYLCASSLQGAFYERTEAFFGQGTRLTVV.

In this sample, this clone turned up a few times. The chain has TRBV6-1 and TRBJ1-4; TRBD1 matches 9 bases. V lost 4 bases to trimming and J lost 0 bases; unmatched junction nucleotides: 3. Germline CDR1 reads MNHNS; CDR2 reads SASEGT. This CDR3 contains 16 residues. Here the CDR3 DNA reads TGTGCCAGCAGTGGGGGACAGGGAGCAACTAATGAAAAACTGTTTTTT. Protein product: CASSGGQGATNEKLFF.

The chain carries TRBV28 and TRBJ1-5; D might be TRBD1 (6 bases). From germline, CDR1 is MDHEN and CDR2 SYDVKM. The CDR3 runs to 15 residues. Between the trimmed V and J ends, which lost 5 bases and 4 bases, there was a span of 15 bases. The chain's CDR3 is CASSAGPRGNQPQHF. The CDR3 bases are TGTGCCAGCAGTGCAGGACCGAGGGGGAATCAGCCCCAGCATTTT.